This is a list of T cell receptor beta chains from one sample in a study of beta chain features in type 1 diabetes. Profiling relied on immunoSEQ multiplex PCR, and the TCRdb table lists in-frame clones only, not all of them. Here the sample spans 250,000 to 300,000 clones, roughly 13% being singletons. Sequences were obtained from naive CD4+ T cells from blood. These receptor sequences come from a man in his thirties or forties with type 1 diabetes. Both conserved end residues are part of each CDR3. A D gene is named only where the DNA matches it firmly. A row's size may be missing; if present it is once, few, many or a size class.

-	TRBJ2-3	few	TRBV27	CASSYGATQYF	TGTGCCAGCAGTTATGGAGCTACGCAGTATTTT
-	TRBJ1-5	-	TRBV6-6	CASSYSSPGNQPQHF	TGTGCCAGCAGTTACTCGAGTCCAGGGAATCAGCCCCAGCATTTT
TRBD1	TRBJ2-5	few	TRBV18	CASSPTGVRAETQYF	TGTGCCAGCTCACCGACAGGGGTTCGAGCAGAGACCCAGTACTTC
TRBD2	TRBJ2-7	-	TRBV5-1	CASSIGTSGYYEQYF	TGCGCCAGCAGCATCGGGACTAGCGGTTACTACGAGCAGTACTTC
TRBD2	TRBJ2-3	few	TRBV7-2	CASSWGTSGRVWADTQYF	TGTGCCAGCAGCTGGGGGACTAGCGGGAGAGTTTGGGCAGATACGCAGTATTTT
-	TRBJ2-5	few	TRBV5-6	CASSFIPQETQYF	TGTGCCAGCAGCTTTATCCCCCAAGAGACCCAGTACTTC
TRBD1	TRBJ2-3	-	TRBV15	CATSRPGQPTDTQYF	TGTGCCACCAGCAGACCGGGACAGCCGACAGATACGCAGTATTTT
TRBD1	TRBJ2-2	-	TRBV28	CASSTGTGTTTGELFF	TGTGCCAGCAGTACCGGGACAGGGACGACCACCGGGGAGCTGTTTTTT
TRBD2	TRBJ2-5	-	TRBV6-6	CASSPSGSSVTQYF	TGTGCCAGCAGCCCTAGCGGTAGCAGTGTGACCCAGTACTTC
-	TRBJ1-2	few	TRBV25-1	CASRSYYGYTF	TGTGCCAGCAGGAGTTACTATGGCTACACCTTC
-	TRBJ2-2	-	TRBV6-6	CASTWRNTGELFF	TGTGCCAGCACTTGGAGGAACACCGGGGAGCTGTTTTTT
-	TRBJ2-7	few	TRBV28	CASSFSGNYEQYF	TGTGCCAGCAGTTTCTCCGGGAACTACGAGCAGTACTTC
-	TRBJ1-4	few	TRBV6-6	CASSYKELSVFF	TGTGCCAGCAGTTACAAGGAACTCAGCGTGTTTTTT
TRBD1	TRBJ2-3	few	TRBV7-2	CASSFRGQASTDTQYF	TGTGCCAGCAGCTTTAGGGGACAGGCGAGCACAGATACGCAGTATTTT
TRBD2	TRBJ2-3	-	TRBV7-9	CASSFRRLAGGPIDTQYF	TGTGCCAGCAGTTTCCGGAGACTAGCGGGAGGGCCAATAGATACGCAGTATTTT
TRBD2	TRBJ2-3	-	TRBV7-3	CASSLKGLLAGDLDTQYF	TGTGCCAGCAGCTTAAAGGGGTTGCTAGCGGGAGATCTAGATACGCAGTATTTT
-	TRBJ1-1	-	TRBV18	CASSPEVGRTEAFF	TGTGCCAGCTCACCAGAGGTAGGTAGGACTGAAGCTTTCTTT
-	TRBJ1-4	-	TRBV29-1	CFPKAGALGIANEKLFF	TGCTTCCCCAAGGCAGGGGCCTTAGGTATAGCTAATGAAAAACTGTTTTTT
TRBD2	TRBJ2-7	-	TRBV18	CASSPVAGADYEQYF	TGTGCCAGCTCACCAGTAGCGGGAGCGGACTACGAGCAGTACTTC
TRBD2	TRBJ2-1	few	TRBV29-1	CSVEDRTSGRDEQFF	TGCAGCGTTGAAGATAGGACTAGCGGGAGGGATGAGCAGTTCTTC
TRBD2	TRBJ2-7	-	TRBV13	CASSLGTSGSLYEQYF	TGTGCCAGCAGCTTAGGAACTAGCGGGAGTCTGTACGAGCAGTACTTC
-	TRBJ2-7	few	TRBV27	CASSFRGWNEQYF	TGTGCCAGCAGTTTTCGGGGGTGGAACGAGCAGTACTTC
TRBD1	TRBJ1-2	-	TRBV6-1	CASSTGTGLIFGYTF	TGTGCCAGCAGCACCGGGACAGGGTTGATTTTTGGCTACACCTTC
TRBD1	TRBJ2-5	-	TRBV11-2	CASSFGTGKETQYF	TGTGCCAGCAGCTTTGGGACAGGAAAAGAGACCCAGTACTTC
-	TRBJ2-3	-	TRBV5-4	CASGQLAGTDTQYF	TGTGCCAGCGGACAACTAGCAGGCACAGATACGCAGTATTTT
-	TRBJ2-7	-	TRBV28	CASRGVVTVYEQYF	TGTGCCAGCCGCGGGGTCGTTACAGTCTACGAGCAGTACTTC
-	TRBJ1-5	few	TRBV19	CASIRTAIEGDQPQHF	TGTGCCAGTATTCGGACGGCGATAGAGGGCGATCAGCCCCAGCATTTT
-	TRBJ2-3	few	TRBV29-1	CSVGDTSTDTQYF	TGCAGCGTTGGGGACACTAGCACAGATACGCAGTATTTT
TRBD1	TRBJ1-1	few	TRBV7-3	CASSSTGGREAFF	TGTGCCAGCAGCTCCACAGGGGGCCGCGAAGCTTTCTTT
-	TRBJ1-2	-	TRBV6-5	CASSYSEPPAGYGYTF	TGTGCCAGCAGTTACTCGGAACCCCCGGCGGGCTATGGCTACACCTTC
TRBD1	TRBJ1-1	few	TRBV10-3	CAIGTTGDTEAFF	TGTGCCATCGGCACCACAGGGGACACTGAAGCTTTCTTT
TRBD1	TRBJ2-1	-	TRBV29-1	CSITMTGINEQFF	TGCAGTATAACAATGACAGGGATTAATGAGCAGTTCTTC
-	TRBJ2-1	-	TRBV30	CAWSFSGIYNEQFF	TGTGCCTGGAGTTTTAGCGGAATTTACAATGAGCAGTTCTTC
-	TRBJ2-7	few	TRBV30	CAWSPLYEQYF	TGTGCCTGGAGTCCCCTATACGAGCAGTACTTC
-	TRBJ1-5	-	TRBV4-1	CASSQEGGDGNQPQHF	TGCGCCAGCAGCCAAGAGGGGGGGGACGGCAATCAGCCCCAGCATTTT